These 28 T cell receptor beta chains came from one sample sequenced in a study of patients and donors after allogeneic stem cell transplantation. TCRdb redid the calling of the RT-PCR reads with MiXCR, one entry per CDR3 protein. The sample lists 9,000 to 10,000 distinct CDR3 sequences; roughly 5.9% were seen once. Source material: blood, either unsorted or a sorted T cell fraction (not recorded which). The origin of the receptors is a human donor who was either an allogeneic HSCT recipient or a stem cell or donor lymphocyte infusion donor (not recorded which). It is not recorded whose cells these are; they may come from a transplant donor.

This clonotype qualifies as medium-sized. The rearrangement uses TRBV12-3 or TRBV12-4 and TRBJ1-4; possibly TRBD1 for D (6 bases). The CDR3 has 16 residues. Trimming left V 3 bases short and J 5 bases short, with 16 bases between. The CDR3 sequence is CASSLEFSDRNEKLFF. CDR3 sequence (DNA): TGTGCCAGCAGTTTGGAGTTTTCCGACAGGAATGAAAAACTGTTTTTT.

In its sample, this clonotype was seen a few times. V and J are TRBV6-1 and TRBJ2-3, with TRBD1 matching 7 bases. The junction had 6 bases not matched to a gene; V was cut back by 2 bases and J by 4 bases. Germline CDR1 reads MNHNS; CDR2 reads SASEGT. This CDR3 contains 15 residues. CDR3 DNA sequence: TGTGCCAGCAGTGAATCGACCCAGGGGGCAGATACGCAGTATTTT. Residues: CASSESTQGADTQYF.

This clonotype was observed at least ten times. The chain recombines TRBV18 with TRBJ2-3, with D unclear. Germline CDR1 KGHSH, CDR2 LQKENI. The length of the CDR3 is 14 residues. V lost 6 bases to trimming and J lost 4 bases, with 14 bases between them. CDR3 sequence reads: CASSRSNGADTQYF. CDR3 coding DNA: TGTGCCAGCTCCCGCAGCAACGGCGCAGATACGCAGTATTTT.

At least ten counts were recorded for this clonotype. This chain joins TRBV6-2 or TRBV6-3 and TRBJ2-1, with unresolved D. V lost 5 bases to trimming and J lost 2 bases, with 10 bases between them. This CDR3 contains 14 residues. Germline V gene sequence: CDR1 MNHEY, CDR2 SVGEGT. CDR3 amino acids: CASSLPSPYNEQFF. As DNA, the CDR3 is TGTGCCAGCAGTCTCCCCTCACCCTACAATGAGCAGTTCTTC.

In its sample, this clonotype was seen many times. The chain is built from TRBV6-2 or TRBV6-3 and TRBJ1-1; no clear D gene. V shed 7 bases and J shed 0 bases, with 18 bases lying between them. The V gene's germline CDR1 is MNHEY and CDR2 SVGEGT. The CDR3 totals 16 residues. The CDR3 DNA reads as TGTGCCAGCAAACCGGCAGGTTTCTCGATGAACACTGAAGCTTTCTTT. Protein product: CASKPAGFSMNTEAFF.

This clonotype is deemed medium-sized. The CDR3 spells CASSSQGTPNSPLHF. The CDR3 nucleotides are TGTGCCAGCAGTTCCCAGGGGACACCAAATTCACCCCTCCACTTT. The chain combines TRBV12-3 or TRBV12-4 with TRBJ1-6; D may be TRBD1 (6 bases). The V end lost 4 bases, the J end lost 7 bases, and 14 bases lay between the germline ends. This CDR3 spans 15 amino acids.

This clonotype was recorded a few times. The chain has TRBV6-1 and TRBJ2-3; 8 bases fit TRBD1. CDR1 is MNHNS and CDR2 is SASEGT in the germline V gene. The J segment lost 4 bases and the V segment lost 3 bases, leaving 6 bases of the junction unmatched. The CDR3 has 15 amino acids. The CDR3 loop reads CASSDGQGAADTQYF. The CDR3 DNA follows: TGTGCCAGCAGTGACGGGCAGGGGGCCGCAGATACGCAGTATTTT.

The chain carries TRBV4-2 and TRBJ1-2, with D possibly TRBD1 on 5 matching bases. V lost 6 bases, J lost 3 bases, and 8 bases lay in between. This CDR3 contains 12 residues. The germline V gene encodes CDR1 LGHNA and CDR2 YNFKEQ. For the CDR3, the DNA is TGTGCCAGCAGTGGGGCGTACTATGGCTACACCTTC. This codes for CASSGAYYGYTF.

This clonotype was seen repeatedly, ten times or more. The chain has TRBV20-1 and TRBJ2-1; D remains ambiguous. Looked up from germline, CDR1 is DFQATT and CDR2 is SNEGSKA (reference sequence). The CDR3 extends over 14 amino acids. V lost 3 bases, J lost 8 bases, and 17 bases lay in between. The CDR3 loop is CSARIGLGEDEQFF. CDR3 in DNA: TGCAGTGCTAGGATCGGCCTGGGCGAGGATGAGCAGTTCTTC.

V is TRBV5-1 and J is TRBJ2-5; D remains unclear. With 5 bases removed from V and 0 bases from J, the gap between germline ends came to 11 bases. The germline V gene has CDR1 SGHRS and CDR2 YFSETQ. The CDR3 contains 14 residues. The CDR3 DNA reads as TGCGCCAGCAGAATCGACGCAAACCAAGAGACCCAGTACTTC. This gives the protein CASRIDANQETQYF.

The genes are TRBV6-6 and TRBJ1-5; TRBD1 agrees at 10 bases. Per the germline V gene, CDR1 is MNHNY and CDR2 is SVGAGI (reference sequence). J lost 0 bases, V lost 6 bases, and 17 bases had no gene match. The CDR3 consists of 20 residues. DNA of the CDR3: TGTGCCAGCAGCTTCCGCCCGCCGGGACAGGGGCGGCATAGCAATCAGCCCCAGCATTTT. Amino acid sequence: CASSFRPPGQGRHSNQPQHF.

This clonotype was seen ten or more times. V is TRBV7-2 and J is TRBJ1-1; D is unclear. Germline V gene sequence: CDR1 SGHTA, CDR2 FQGNSA. The ends were cut back, 2 bases at V and 1 base at J, with 5 bases in the middle. The CDR3 length is 13 residues. The CDR3 DNA reads TGTGCCAGCAGCTTATCCCAGAACACTGAAGCTTTCTTT. This translates into CASSLSQNTEAFF.

This clonotype was detected many times. J is TRBJ2-7 and V is TRBV10-3; possibly TRBD1 or TRBD2 for D (5 bases each). Germline-derived CDR1 and CDR2 are ENHRY and SYGVKD. CDR3 size: 13 residues. The V end lost 10 bases, the J end lost 0 bases, and 13 bases lay between the germline ends. The CDR3 protein is CATGTVSSYEQYF. CDR3 coding DNA: TGTGCCACTGGGACCGTGAGCTCCTACGAGCAGTACTTC.

This clonotype is medium-sized in the sample. This chain connects TRBV6-5 to TRBJ1-1; D unclear. Germline V gene data show CDR1 as MNHEY and CDR2 as SVGAGI. This CDR3 is built from 15 residues. Trimming removed 0 bases at V and 0 bases at J, with 8 bases between. The CDR3 loop reads CASSYSGYMNTEAFF. CDR3 in DNA: TGTGCCAGCAGTTACTCTGGCTATATGAACACTGAAGCTTTCTTT.

This clonotype was detected many times. J is TRBJ1-1 and V is TRBV6-2 or TRBV6-3; no firm D call. The germline V gene has CDR1 MNHEY and CDR2 SVGEGT. The V end lost 2 bases, the J end lost 7 bases, and 8 bases lay between the germline ends. This CDR3 is 12 amino acids long. CDR3 sequence (DNA): TGTGCCAGCAGTTACACGGGATTTGAAGCTTTCTTT. This codes for CASSYTGFEAFF.

This clonotype came up many times. The gene calls are TRBV29-1 and TRBJ1-3; 10 nucleotides agree with TRBD1. Per germline, CDR1 SQVTM and CDR2 ANQGSEA. The CDR3 is made up of 15 amino acids. Trimming removed 4 bases from V and 3 bases from J; junction bases left unmatched: 6. The CDR3 region has the DNA TGCAGCGTTGGGGGGGACAGGGGCGTTGGAAACACCATATATTTT. Its protein product is CSVGGDRGVGNTIYF.

This clonotype occurred many times. This chain links TRBV2 with TRBJ1-1, with a tentative D call TRBD1 (6 bases). The V gene lost 6 bases and the J gene lost 5 bases, with 16 bases spanning the gap. The length of the CDR3 is 14 residues. Per the germline V gene, CDR1 is SNHLY and CDR2 is FYNNEI. The CDR3 here is CASSAQGLGTEAFF. CDR3 DNA: TGTGCCAGCAGCGCACAGGGCCTGGGGACTGAAGCTTTCTTT.

There are many counts of this clonotype. J is TRBJ2-4 and V is TRBV28, with a tentative D call TRBD2 (6 bases). Trimming pared 5 bases from V and 4 bases from J, leaving 15 bases between. Germline CDR1 reads MDHEN; CDR2 reads SYDVKM. The CDR3 sequence is 15 residues long. The CDR3: CASSPPLATKNIQYF. The CDR3 DNA sequence: TGTGCCAGCAGTCCCCCGCTAGCGACAAAAAACATTCAGTACTTC. The full variable domain, completed using reference TRBV28 and TRBJ2-4, is DVKVTQSSRYLVKRTGEKVFLECVQDMDHENMFWYRQDPGLGLRLIYFSYDVKMKEKGDIPEGYSVSREKKERFSLILESASTNQTSMYLCASSPPLATKNIQYFGAGTRLSVL.

This clonotype has more than one count but fewer than ten. The junction departs from the called germline gene at one end, perhaps through a read error. This chain links TRBV7-7 with TRBJ2-5; maybe TRBD1 (6 bases). The CDR3 has 15 amino acids. Germline V CDR1 and CDR2: SSHAT, FNYEAQ (reference sequence). The CDR3 protein is CASTLAGARGETQYF. For the CDR3, the DNA is TGTGCTAGCACCCTCGCAGGGGCAAGAGGAGAGACCCAGTACTTC.

The table lists this clonotype with many counts. The CDR3 region is CATSRVGTETQYF. The CDR3 DNA follows: TGTGCCACCAGCCGTGTAGGAACAGAGACCCAGTACTTC. The V call is TRBV15, the J call TRBJ2-5, with D unclear. CDR3 length: 13 residues. Trimming left V 5 bases short and J 4 bases short, with 11 bases between. Per germline, CDR1 LNHNV and CDR2 YYDKDF (reference sequence).

A few counts support this clonotype. This chain links TRBV6-5 with TRBJ2-4, with D unresolved. Germline lookup yields CDR1 MNHEY and CDR2 SVGAGI. This CDR3 is 14 amino acids long. V was trimmed by 5 bases and J by 2 bases, leaving 10 bases between them. CDR3 nucleotides: TGTGCCAGCAGTCCTAGGTCTCCCAAAAACATTCAGTACTTC. It yields the protein CASSPRSPKNIQYF.

This chain links TRBV20-1 with TRBJ2-7, with 8 bases matching TRBD2. The V gene's germline CDR1 is DFQATT and CDR2 SNEGSKA (reference sequence). The CDR3 length is 14 residues. J gave up 4 bases and V 1 base, and 6 bases lay outside the gene matches. This CDR3 is CSARVPGGRYEQYF. The CDR3 region has the DNA TGCAGTGCTAGAGTGCCGGGCGGGAGGTACGAGCAGTACTTC.

This clonotype was seen repeatedly, ten times or more. The rearrangement uses TRBV7-2 and TRBJ1-2; D unclear. With 3 bases removed from V and 7 bases from J, the gap between germline ends came to 18 bases. The CDR3 loop spans 15 amino acids. Germline loops: CDR1 SGHTA, CDR2 FQGNSA. CDR3 protein: CASSLGTDGVRGYTF. For the CDR3, the DNA is TGTGCCAGCAGCTTGGGAACTGACGGGGTGCGTGGCTACACCTTC.

This clonotype is categorized as large (0.1 to 1%). V gene TRBV24-1 combines with J gene TRBJ1-5; 7 bases agree with TRBD1. V trimming: 0 bases; J trimming: 4 bases; junction bases outside the gene matches: 11. Germline-derived CDR1 and CDR2 are KGHDR and SFDVKD. CDR3 size: 18 residues. CDR3 protein: CATSDLPLFPGQNQPQHF. The CDR3 nucleotides are TGTGCCACCAGTGATTTGCCGCTCTTCCCGGGACAGAATCAGCCCCAGCATTTT.

This clonotype was detected many times. The chain joins TRBV10-3 to TRBJ2-3; TRBD2 aligns across 9 bases. This CDR3 is 16 amino acids long. J lost 5 bases, V lost 5 bases, and 11 bases had no gene match. Germline V CDR1 and CDR2: ENHRY, SYGVKD. This CDR3 reads CAISQDLAGAGDTQYF. CDR3 bases: TGTGCCATCAGTCAAGATTTAGCGGGAGCGGGAGATACGCAGTATTTT.

This clonotype was observed at least ten times. At one boundary the junction diverges from the germline segment, which might be a read error. The chain has TRBV7-7 and TRBJ2-2, with D possibly matching TRBD2 (6 bases). The CDR3 loop spans 16 amino acids. Germline lookup yields CDR1 SSHAT and CDR2 FNYEAQ (reference sequence). CDR3 protein: CASSVSSAGSTGELFF. DNA of the CDR3: TGTGCTAGCAGCGTATCGTCGGCCGGGAGCACCGGGGAGCTGTTTTTT.

By sample fraction, this clonotype is medium-sized. This chain joins TRBV20-1 and TRBJ1-1, with D uncertain. CDR3 length: 13 amino acids. CDR1 is DFQATT and CDR2 is SNEGSKA in the germline V gene (reference sequence). With 0 bases removed from V and 0 bases from J, the gap between germline ends came to 5 bases. In nucleotides, the CDR3 is TGCAGTGCTAGAGATCGGCTGAACACTGAAGCTTTCTTT. This sequence encodes CSARDRLNTEAFF.

This clonotype showed up many times. CDR3 bases: TGCAGTGCTAGACCAGGGGGTGCGCAGCCCCAGCATTTT. Encoded protein: CSARPGGAQPQHF. The chain combines TRBV20-1 with TRBJ1-5; 7 bases are a match to TRBD1. V shed 2 bases, J shed 7 bases, and the junction held 5 bases outside the gene matches. The CDR3 runs 13 residues. Germline CDR1 is DFQATT and CDR2 is SNEGSKA (reference sequence).